This TCR beta chain emerged from a study of shared clonotypes between healthy human individuals (dated by TCRdb to 2020 to 2022). With respect to the entire study: The cohort comprised two women and three men aged 18 to 49 years. For each donor, CD4 naive and CD4 memory were each run on three plates, CD8 naive on two plates, and CD8 memory on one plate. Blood TCR repertoires of roughly 5 healthy adults were deeply sequenced to estimate repertoire size and the extent of clonotype sharing between individuals. Different laboratories and diverse techniques were used to prepare libraries and sequence TCR repertoires, to increase sequencing depth and limit assay-specific biases. Leukapheresis yielded between about 0.85 and 10 billion PBMCs per donor. Findings and caveats that apply to the study as a whole: Rarefaction of sorted-subset datasets indicated incomplete sequencing despite the large sequencing depth. Naive subsets generally had larger estimated clonotype richness than memory subsets. Pairwise subsampling indicated that sequencing depth was expected to affect the degree of clonotype sharing among donors. Compared with non-shared clonotypes, clonotypes shared by all four sorted-subset donors had higher generation probabilities. The genetic and exposure-history diversity represented was limited by the small number of donors. Sampling was restricted to blood, and TCR repertoires in tissue are likely to differ from TCR repertoires in blood. Sharing across several donors was observed for approximately 5% of naive CD4, 3% to 4% of naive CD8, 2.3% of memory CD4, and over 0.3% of memory CD8 clonotypes.

The CDR3 runs 13 amino acids, cysteine and phenylalanine included. CDR3 DNA only is kept here, 39 bases in frame from base 1. Unmatched junction bases come to 3, with V trimmed by 5 bases and J by 5 bases. For CDR1 and CDR2, the germline V gene (reference sequence) lists MNHEY and SMNVEV. Using the deep immunoSEQ assay, TCR CDR3 regions were amplified from genomic DNA by multiplex PCR. For each cell subset, the extracted genomic DNA was distributed evenly across all wells of several immunoSEQ 96-well plates, and each plate served as one replicate. Each replicate PCR for sorted subsets received roughly 200 ng genomic DNA, equal to about 29,000 T cell genomes. Purified libraries were measured with a Qubit 3.0 fluorometer, size-checked on a Bioanalyzer 2100, and measured again with the KAPA Library Quantification kit. Every immunoSEQ 96-well plate was sequenced on a dedicated single-read 150-cycle Illumina NextSeq 550 flow cell. The authors' pipeline ran thus. Because the immunoSEQ output included only junctional sequences and no quality scores, the filtering could not be the same as the filtering used for full-length reads. Sequences were annotated with PyIR, a Python wrapper for IgBLAST v1.9, using IMGT germline references to assign V/J genes and CDR3. Reads with weak V/J assignments (E-value above 1e-6), missing CDR3, stop codons, out-of-frame junctions, or ambiguous translated residues were removed. V3J clonotypes were defined by identical inferred V gene, J gene, and CDR3 amino acid sequence. Percentage overlap between repertoires was computed as shared unique clonotypes divided by the size of the smaller repertoire. Richness of each repertoire was evaluated using RTK rarefaction, the Chao1 estimator, and Recon v2.1 estimates of unobserved clonotypes. Generation probabilities for all TCRbeta clonotypes obtained by the gDNA method from a handful of donors were computed using OLGA. TCRdb re-hosts the immuneACCESS table, in-frame sequences only. Its copies lack some clones; in the studies checked, an unresolved V gene accounts for under half of them, and the cause for the rest is not known. The DNA gave D and trimming, while V, J and clone size come from that table. Present in this sample are over 700,000 clones, roughly two thirds of which were seen just once. The ten largest account for 1.8% of the sample.

Regarding this clone: The specificity of this receptor is unknown. No quality values exist for individual bases; no much larger clone is one base distant.

The donors were healthy, HIV-negative adults who had no recently reported acute infections or vaccinations. Every donor was a Caucasian adult living in Nashville, Tennessee, USA. CD4+ T cells were enriched by magnetic negative selection, after which naive cells were positively selected on CD45RA and the negative fraction was taken as the memory subset. Blood was obtained by leukapheresis, after which PBMCs were separated by Ficoll-Histopaque density gradient centrifugation and cryopreserved in liquid nitrogen vapor phase. Analytical flow cytometry was used to check the purity and quantity of each magnetically sorted T cell population. From each sorted fraction, genomic DNA was isolated and quantified by UV absorbance on a Nanodrop 2000c.

Sequenced: memory CD4+ T cells sorted from blood. This sample's cell subset or site label indicates: CD45RA-negative fraction. The sequence was collected from a woman in her 30s in good health. The rearranged chain carries TRBV27 and TRBJ1-5; 7 of the junction bases match TRBD1. Here is the DNA: TGTGCCAGCAGTGAGACAGGGTATCAGCCCCAGCATTTT. It specifies CASSETGYQPQHF.